A selection of T cell receptor beta chains follows, all from one sample in a study of monozygotic twins with inflammatory bowel disease. Using the 5' RACE reads, TCRdb records one entry per CDR3 protein without DNA. In all, the sample yields about 350,000 distinct CDR3 sequences. Sequenced sample: blood. These receptors originate from a human donor with ulcerative colitis or Crohn's disease, or a healthy co-twin of an affected twin (not recorded which). Each CDR3 is given with its conserved first and last residue. Fields, in order: V gene, J gene, CDR3 protein.

v_gene: TRBV5-1
j_gene: TRBJ1-1
CDR3aa: CASSLGPSLNAEAFF

v_gene: TRBV5-6
j_gene: TRBJ2-7
CDR3aa: CASSPKLTGTYEQYF

v_gene: TRBV4-1
j_gene: TRBJ1-1
CDR3aa: CASSQGKGWDRGPGSTEAFF

v_gene: TRBV4-3
j_gene: TRBJ1-6
CDR3aa: CASSQGYSTLVNSPLHF

v_gene: TRBV29-1
j_gene: TRBJ2-7
CDR3aa: CSVALLSSYEQYF

v_gene: TRBV12-3/TRBV12-4
j_gene: TRBJ1-5
CDR3aa: CASSLDSYQPQHF

v_gene: TRBV3-1
j_gene: TRBJ2-7
CDR3aa: CASSRPGGVRYEQYF

v_gene: TRBV20-1
j_gene: TRBJ1-4
CDR3aa: CRTEVRAPNEKLFF

v_gene: TRBV12-3/TRBV12-4
j_gene: TRBJ2-3
CDR3aa: CANTMASTDTQYF

v_gene: TRBV29-1
j_gene: TRBJ1-4
CDR3aa: CSAGGTGGEKLFF

v_gene: TRBV5-6
j_gene: TRBJ2-7
CDR3aa: CASSFPATYEQYF

v_gene: TRBV20-1
j_gene: TRBJ2-1
CDR3aa: CSARGLGLTAYNEQFF

v_gene: TRBV7-9
j_gene: TRBJ2-2
CDR3aa: CASSLSGNTGELFF

v_gene: TRBV19
j_gene: TRBJ2-3
CDR3aa: CATTKRGTDTQYF

v_gene: TRBV20-1
j_gene: TRBJ1-5
CDR3aa: CSASFNKDQPQHF

v_gene: TRBV7-3
j_gene: TRBJ1-5
CDR3aa: CASSANPGESQPQHF

v_gene: TRBV29-1
j_gene: TRBJ2-2
CDR3aa: CSVEGGYDGELFF

v_gene: TRBV28
j_gene: TRBJ1-1
CDR3aa: CASSLFQQHGEAFF

v_gene: TRBV7-9
j_gene: TRBJ1-1
CDR3aa: CASSLVRESTEAFF

v_gene: TRBV28
j_gene: TRBJ1-1
CDR3aa: CASGLEGGTEAFF

v_gene: TRBV12-3/TRBV12-4
j_gene: TRBJ2-5
CDR3aa: CASSLLTSGGETQYF

v_gene: TRBV24-1
j_gene: TRBJ2-7
CDR3aa: CATSDSRGKDEQYF

v_gene: TRBV2
j_gene: TRBJ1-3
CDR3aa: CASSERPYDGNTIYF

v_gene: TRBV29-1
j_gene: TRBJ2-5
CDR3aa: CSVRGSEETQYF

v_gene: TRBV3-1
j_gene: TRBJ1-5
CDR3aa: CASSTHAGNQPQHF

v_gene: TRBV7-2
j_gene: TRBJ1-5
CDR3aa: CASSFSGSGQPQHF

v_gene: TRBV20-1
j_gene: TRBJ2-7
CDR3aa: CSARENRGLQPNYEQYF

v_gene: TRBV6-4
j_gene: TRBJ1-2
CDR3aa: CASSDSNTAGGYTF

v_gene: TRBV6-2/TRBV6-3
j_gene: TRBJ1-2
CDR3aa: CASSYGGRSNYGYTF

v_gene: TRBV12-3/TRBV12-4
j_gene: TRBJ2-7
CDR3aa: CASSPRESSYEQYF

v_gene: TRBV28
j_gene: TRBJ2-1
CDR3aa: CASRVALRDRQQFF

v_gene: TRBV12-3/TRBV12-4
j_gene: TRBJ1-2
CDR3aa: CASSLPISGYGYTF

v_gene: TRBV5-1
j_gene: TRBJ1-1
CDR3aa: CASSPHRGSMNTEAFF

v_gene: TRBV28
j_gene: TRBJ2-1
CDR3aa: CASIVAGTSGVNEQFF

v_gene: TRBV7-9
j_gene: TRBJ2-1
CDR3aa: CASAVAGREGNEQFF

v_gene: TRBV6-2/TRBV6-3
j_gene: TRBJ2-1
CDR3aa: CASSYSSLGLSYNEQFF

v_gene: TRBV2
j_gene: TRBJ1-6
CDR3aa: CASSFLEGEGSPLHF

v_gene: TRBV5-1
j_gene: TRBJ1-2
CDR3aa: CASSLTGNDYGYTF

v_gene: TRBV10-2
j_gene: TRBJ1-5
CDR3aa: CASSEQGGDQPQHF

v_gene: TRBV12-3/TRBV12-4
j_gene: TRBJ2-7
CDR3aa: CASSLWGTGDHEQYF

v_gene: TRBV7-2
j_gene: TRBJ1-1
CDR3aa: CASSLDQGGWTEAFF

v_gene: TRBV6-5
j_gene: TRBJ1-1
CDR3aa: CASSYETGVPNTEAFF

v_gene: TRBV24-1
j_gene: TRBJ1-5
CDR3aa: CATSDSRTGNQPQHF

v_gene: TRBV20-1
j_gene: TRBJ1-6
CDR3aa: CSASPQSSYNSPLHF

v_gene: TRBV14
j_gene: TRBJ2-5
CDR3aa: CASSHRSDRREETQYF